This is a list of T cell receptor beta chains from one sample in a study of T cell responses to AZD1222 COVID-19 vaccine. The protocol was immunoSEQ multiplex PCR, while the TCRdb copy is restricted to in-frame clones and leaves out a portion. The sample carries 200,000 to 250,000 clones, approximately 94% recorded once. Sequencing was performed on peripheral blood, taken 28 days after the second dose of the MenACWY control vaccine. These receptors all come from an adult who received the MenACWY meningococcal vaccine as a control. Both conserved end residues are part of each CDR3. A D gene is named only where the DNA matches it firmly. The size of a clone is reported for some rows only, either as once, few or many, or as a class for expanded clones.

d_gene	j_gene	v_gene	abundance	CDR3aa	CDR3nt
TRBD1	TRBJ1-4	TRBV24-1	.	CATSGTGGEGEKLFF	TGTGCCACCAGTGGTACAGGGGGCGAGGGTGAAAAACTGTTTTTT
.	TRBJ2-7	TRBV6-1	.	CASSELAGVDYEQYF	TGTGCCAGCAGTGAACTGGCAGGGGTCGATTACGAGCAGTACTTC
.	TRBJ2-7	TRBV21-1	.	CASRRGRFYEQYF	TGTGCCAGCAGACGGGGGCGCTTCTACGAGCAGTACTTC
.	TRBJ1-5	TRBV15	.	CATRTDSNQPQHF	TGTGCCACCAGAACGGACAGCAATCAGCCCCAGCATTTT
TRBD1	TRBJ2-5	TRBV7-9	.	CASSRAPGTGGSETQYF	TGTGCCAGCAGCCGCGCCCCGGGGACAGGGGGCTCTGAGACCCAGTACTTC
.	TRBJ2-7	TRBV30	.	CAWSGGGPLEQYF	TGTGCCTGGAGTGGGGGAGGCCCCCTGGAGCAGTACTTC
TRBD1	TRBJ1-5	TRBV28	.	CASSLIGQGPRGPNQPQHF	TGTGCCAGCAGTTTAATTGGACAGGGACCTCGTGGGCCTAATCAGCCCCAGCATTTT
TRBD2	TRBJ2-2	TRBV24-1	.	CATSEGLAGEGNTGELFF	TGTGCCACCAGTGAGGGACTAGCGGGAGAGGGGAACACCGGGGAGCTGTTTTTT
.	TRBJ2-5	TRBV5-4	once	CASRLQGGEQETQYF	TGTGCCAGCAGGCTACAGGGGGGGGAGCAAGAGACCCAGTACTTC
.	TRBJ1-1	TRBV25-1	.	CASRLGGPGLNTEAFF	TGTGCCAGCAGATTAGGAGGGCCAGGACTGAACACTGAAGCTTTCTTT
.	TRBJ1-1	TRBV27	.	CASRKNTEAFF	TGTGCCAGCAGAAAAAACACTGAAGCTTTCTTT
TRBD1	TRBJ2-7	TRBV24-1	.	CATSDRGTGVYEQYF	TGTGCCACCAGTGATAGGGGGACAGGGGTATACGAGCAGTACTTC